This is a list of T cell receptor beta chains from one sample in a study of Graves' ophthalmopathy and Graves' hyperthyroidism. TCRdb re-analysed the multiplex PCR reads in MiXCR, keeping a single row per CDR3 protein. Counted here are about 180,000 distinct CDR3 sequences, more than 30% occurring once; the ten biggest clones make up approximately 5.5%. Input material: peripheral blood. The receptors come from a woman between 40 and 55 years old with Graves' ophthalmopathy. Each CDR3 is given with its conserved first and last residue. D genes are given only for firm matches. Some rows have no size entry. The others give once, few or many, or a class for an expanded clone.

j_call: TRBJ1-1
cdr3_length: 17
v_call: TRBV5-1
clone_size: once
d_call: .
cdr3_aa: CASSLGDYRVKNTEAFF
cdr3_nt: TGCGCCAGCAGCTTGGGAGATTACAGGGTGAAGAACACTGAAGCTTTCTTT

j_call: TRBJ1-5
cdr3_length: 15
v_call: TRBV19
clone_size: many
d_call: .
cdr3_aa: CASSTSDGLAWPQHF
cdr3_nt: TGTGCCAGTAGTACCTCGGACGGCTTAGCTTGGCCCCAGCATTTT

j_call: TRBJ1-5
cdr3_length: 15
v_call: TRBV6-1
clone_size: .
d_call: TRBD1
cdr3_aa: CASRRDRGSNQPQHF
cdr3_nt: TGTGCCAGCAGACGAGACAGGGGGAGCAATCAGCCCCAGCATTTT

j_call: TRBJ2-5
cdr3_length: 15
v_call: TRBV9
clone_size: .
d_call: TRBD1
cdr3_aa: CASSTYRGSQETQYF
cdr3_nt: TGTGCCAGCAGCACATACAGGGGTAGCCAAGAGACCCAGTACTTC

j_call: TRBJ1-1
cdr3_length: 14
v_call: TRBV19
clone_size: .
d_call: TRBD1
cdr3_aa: CASSLLGGQFEAFF
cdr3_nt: TGTGCCAGTAGCCTTCTAGGGGGACAGTTTGAAGCTTTCTTT

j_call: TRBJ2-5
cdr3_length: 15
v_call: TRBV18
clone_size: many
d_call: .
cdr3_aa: CASSLKTGAQETQYF
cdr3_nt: TGTGCCAGCTCACTCAAAACAGGTGCCCAAGAGACCCAGTACTTC

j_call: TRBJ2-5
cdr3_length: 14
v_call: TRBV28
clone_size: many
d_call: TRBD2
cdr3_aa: CASSRLAGGGTQYF
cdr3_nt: TGTGCCAGCAGTCGACTAGCGGGAGGGGGGACCCAGTACTTC

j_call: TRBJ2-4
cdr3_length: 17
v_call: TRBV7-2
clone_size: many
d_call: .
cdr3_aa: CASSSGGGGLLKNIQYF
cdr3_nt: TGTGCCAGCAGCTCCGGAGGAGGGGGCCTCCTTAAAAACATTCAGTACTTC

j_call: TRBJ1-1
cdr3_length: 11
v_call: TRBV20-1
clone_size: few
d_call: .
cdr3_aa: CSAGLETEAFF
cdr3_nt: TGCAGTGCGGGCTTGGAGACTGAAGCTTTCTTT

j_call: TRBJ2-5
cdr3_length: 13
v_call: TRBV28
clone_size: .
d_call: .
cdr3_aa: CASTLGGSETQYF
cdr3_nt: TGTGCCAGCACCCTTGGGGGGTCCGAGACCCAGTACTTC

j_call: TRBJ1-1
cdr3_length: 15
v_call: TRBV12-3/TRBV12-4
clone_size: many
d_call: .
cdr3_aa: CASSVSQSKNTEAFF
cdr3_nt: TGTGCCAGCAGTGTCTCACAGAGTAAGAACACTGAAGCTTTCTTT

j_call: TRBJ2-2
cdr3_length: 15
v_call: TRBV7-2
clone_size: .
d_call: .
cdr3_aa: CASSLARGSTGELFF
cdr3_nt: TGTGCCAGCAGCTTAGCCAGGGGCAGCACCGGGGAGCTGTTTTTT

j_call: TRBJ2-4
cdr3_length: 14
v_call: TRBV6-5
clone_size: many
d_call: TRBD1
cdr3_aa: CAVKRTGGADIQYF
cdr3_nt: TGTGCCGTCAAACGTACAGGGGGCGCGGACATTCAGTACTTC

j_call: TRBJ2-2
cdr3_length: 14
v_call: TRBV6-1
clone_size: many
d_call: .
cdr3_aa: CASSEGYNTGELFF
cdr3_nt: TGTGCCAGCAGTGAAGGGTACAACACCGGGGAGCTGTTTTTT

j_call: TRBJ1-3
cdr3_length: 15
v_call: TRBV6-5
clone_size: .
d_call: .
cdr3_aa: CASSYSGAVGNTIYF
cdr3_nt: TGTGCCAGCAGTTACTCTGGGGCCGTAGGAAACACCATATATTTT

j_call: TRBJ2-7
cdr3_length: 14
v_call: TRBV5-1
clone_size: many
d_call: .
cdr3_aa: CASSLVSGDYEQYF
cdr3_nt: TGCGCCAGCAGCTTGGTTTCAGGGGATTACGAGCAGTACTTC

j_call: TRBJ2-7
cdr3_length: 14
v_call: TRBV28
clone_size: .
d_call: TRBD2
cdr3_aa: CASSTSGTIYEQYF
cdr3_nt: TGTGCCAGCAGTACTAGCGGAACTATCTACGAGCAGTACTTC

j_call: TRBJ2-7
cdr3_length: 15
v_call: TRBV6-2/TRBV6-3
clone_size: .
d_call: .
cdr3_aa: CASSVGGETRPEQYF
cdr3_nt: TGTGCCAGCAGTGTCGGAGGGGAGACTCGGCCCGAGCAGTACTTC

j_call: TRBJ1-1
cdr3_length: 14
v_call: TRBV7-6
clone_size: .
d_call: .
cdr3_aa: CASSRHPENTEAFF
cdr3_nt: TGTGCCAGCAGCCGCCACCCTGAGAACACTGAAGCTTTCTTT

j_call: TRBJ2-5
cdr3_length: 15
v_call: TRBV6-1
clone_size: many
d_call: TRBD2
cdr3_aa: CASSVSSGGQETQYF
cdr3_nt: TGTGCCAGCAGTGTTTCTAGCGGGGGACAAGAGACCCAGTACTTC

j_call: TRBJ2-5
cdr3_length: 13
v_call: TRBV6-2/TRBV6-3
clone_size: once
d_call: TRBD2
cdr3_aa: CASSPTSAETQYF
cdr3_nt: TGTGCCAGCAGTCCGACTAGCGCGGAGACCCAGTACTTC

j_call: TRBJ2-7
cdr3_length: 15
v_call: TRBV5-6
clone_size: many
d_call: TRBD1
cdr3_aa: CASSSLGTESYEQYF
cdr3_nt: TGTGCCAGCAGCTCCCTCGGGACAGAGTCCTACGAGCAGTACTTC

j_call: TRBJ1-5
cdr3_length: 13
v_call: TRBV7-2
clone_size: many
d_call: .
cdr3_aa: CASTFSGDQPQHF
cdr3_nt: TGTGCCAGCACCTTCTCCGGGGATCAGCCCCAGCATTTT

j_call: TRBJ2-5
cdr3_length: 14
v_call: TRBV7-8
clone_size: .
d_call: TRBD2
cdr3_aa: CASSLTSGSETQYF
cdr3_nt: TGTGCCAGCAGCTTAACTAGCGGGAGCGAGACCCAGTACTTC

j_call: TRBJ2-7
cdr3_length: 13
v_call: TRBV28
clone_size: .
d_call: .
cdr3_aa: CASRPSRMGRQYF
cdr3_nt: TGTGCCAGCAGACCCTCAAGGATGGGCAGGCAGTACTTC

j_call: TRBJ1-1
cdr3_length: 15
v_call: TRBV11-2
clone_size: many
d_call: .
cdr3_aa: CASSLDWTVVTEAFF
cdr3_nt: TGTGCCAGCAGCTTAGATTGGACAGTAGTCACTGAAGCTTTCTTT

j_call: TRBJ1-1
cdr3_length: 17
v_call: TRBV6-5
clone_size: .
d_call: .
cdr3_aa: CASSYSKSLTGWTEAFF
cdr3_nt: TGTGCCAGCAGTTACTCGAAGTCTCTCACAGGGTGGACTGAAGCTTTCTTT

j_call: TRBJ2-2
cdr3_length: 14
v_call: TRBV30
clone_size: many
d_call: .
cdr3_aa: CAWSESGLTGELFF
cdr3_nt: TGTGCCTGGAGTGAGTCAGGACTAACCGGGGAGCTGTTTTTT

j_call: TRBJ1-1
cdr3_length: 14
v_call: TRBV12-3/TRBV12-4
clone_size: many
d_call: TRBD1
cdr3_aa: CASSQGTENTEAFF
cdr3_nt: TGTGCCAGCAGTCAAGGGACAGAAAACACTGAAGCTTTCTTT

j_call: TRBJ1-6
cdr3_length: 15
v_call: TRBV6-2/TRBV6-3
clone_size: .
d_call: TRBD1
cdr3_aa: CASSYRQGSDSPLHF
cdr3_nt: TGTGCCAGCAGTTATAGACAGGGCAGCGATTCACCCCTCCACTTT

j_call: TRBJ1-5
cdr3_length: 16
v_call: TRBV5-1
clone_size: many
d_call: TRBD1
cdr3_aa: CAIPGQATHSNQPQHF
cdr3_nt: TGCGCCATCCCGGGACAGGCAACACATAGCAATCAGCCCCAGCATTTT

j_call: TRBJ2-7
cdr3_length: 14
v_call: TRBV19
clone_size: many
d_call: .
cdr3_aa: CASSQRVFPYEQYF
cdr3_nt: TGTGCCAGTAGCCAGAGGGTATTCCCCTACGAGCAGTACTTC

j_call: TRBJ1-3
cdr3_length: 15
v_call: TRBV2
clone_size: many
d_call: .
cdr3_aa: CASSPDSYSGNTIYF
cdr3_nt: TGTGCCAGCAGCCCTGACTCCTACTCTGGAAACACCATATATTTT

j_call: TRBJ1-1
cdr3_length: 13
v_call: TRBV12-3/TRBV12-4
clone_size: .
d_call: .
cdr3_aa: CASSFSVGTEAFF
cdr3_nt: TGTGCCAGCAGTTTTTCAGTGGGCACTGAAGCTTTCTTT

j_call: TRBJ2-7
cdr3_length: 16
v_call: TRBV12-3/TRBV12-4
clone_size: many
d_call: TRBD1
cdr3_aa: CASSLGDGTGGHEQYF
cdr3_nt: TGTGCCAGCAGTTTGGGGGATGGGACAGGGGGCCACGAGCAGTACTTC

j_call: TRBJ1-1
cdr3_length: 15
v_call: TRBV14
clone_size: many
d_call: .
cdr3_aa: CASSQSREGHTEAFF
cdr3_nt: TGTGCCAGCAGCCAGAGCAGGGAGGGACACACTGAAGCTTTCTTT

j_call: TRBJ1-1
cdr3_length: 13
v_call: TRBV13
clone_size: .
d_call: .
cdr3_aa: CATVRTGHTEAFF
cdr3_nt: TGTGCCACCGTCCGAACGGGGCACACTGAAGCTTTCTTT

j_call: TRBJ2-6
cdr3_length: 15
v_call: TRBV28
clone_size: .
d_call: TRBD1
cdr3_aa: CASRQGDSGANVLTF
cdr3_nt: TGTGCCAGTCGACAGGGAGACTCTGGGGCCAACGTCCTGACTTTC

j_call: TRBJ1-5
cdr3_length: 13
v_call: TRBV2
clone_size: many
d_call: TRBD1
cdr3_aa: CASSGQGEQPQHF
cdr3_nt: TGTGCCAGCAGTGGACAGGGAGAGCAGCCCCAGCATTTT

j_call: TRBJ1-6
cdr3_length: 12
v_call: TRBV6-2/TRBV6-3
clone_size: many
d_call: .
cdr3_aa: CASKTGDSPLHF
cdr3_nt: TGTGCCAGCAAAACAGGAGATTCACCCCTCCACTTT

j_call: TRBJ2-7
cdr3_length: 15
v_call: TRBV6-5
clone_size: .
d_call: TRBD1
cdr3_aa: CASSYGTAGAYEQYF
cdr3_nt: TGTGCCAGCAGTTACGGGACAGCAGGGGCCTACGAGCAGTACTTC

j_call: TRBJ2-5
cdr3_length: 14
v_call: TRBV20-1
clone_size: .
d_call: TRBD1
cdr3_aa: CSATPGTAQETQYF
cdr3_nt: TGCAGTGCTACCCCCGGGACAGCACAAGAGACCCAGTACTTC

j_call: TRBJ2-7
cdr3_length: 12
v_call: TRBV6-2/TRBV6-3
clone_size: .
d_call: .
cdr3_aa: CASSDRVYEQYF
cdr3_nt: TGTGCCAGCAGCGATAGAGTCTACGAGCAGTACTTC

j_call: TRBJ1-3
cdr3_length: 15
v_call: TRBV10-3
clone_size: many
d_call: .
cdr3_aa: CAISEPDRPGNTIYF
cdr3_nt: TGTGCCATCAGTGAGCCAGACAGACCTGGAAACACCATATATTTT

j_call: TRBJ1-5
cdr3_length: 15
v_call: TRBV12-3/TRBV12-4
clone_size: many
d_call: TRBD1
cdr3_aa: CASRDTGQTNQPQHF
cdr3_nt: TGTGCCAGCAGGGACACGGGACAGACAAATCAGCCCCAGCATTTT

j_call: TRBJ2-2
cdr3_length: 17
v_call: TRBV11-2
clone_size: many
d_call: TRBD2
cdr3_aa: CASSLQIAGGRTGELFF
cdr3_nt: TGTGCCAGCAGCCTACAAATAGCGGGGGGGCGAACCGGGGAGCTGTTTTTT

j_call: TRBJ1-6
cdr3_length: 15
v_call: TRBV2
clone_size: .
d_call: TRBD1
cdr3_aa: CASSPPGQGDSPLHF
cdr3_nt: TGTGCCAGCAGCCCACCCGGACAGGGAGATTCACCCCTCCACTTT

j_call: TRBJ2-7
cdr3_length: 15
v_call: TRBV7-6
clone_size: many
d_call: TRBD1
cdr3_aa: CASSLEARGTYEQYF
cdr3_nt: TGTGCCAGCAGCTTAGAGGCCAGGGGGACCTACGAGCAGTACTTC

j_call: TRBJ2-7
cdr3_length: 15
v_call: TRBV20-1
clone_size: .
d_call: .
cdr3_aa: CSALSSGQLTYERYF
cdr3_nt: TGCAGTGCCCTCAGTTCCGGGCAGCTAACCTACGAGCGGTACTTC

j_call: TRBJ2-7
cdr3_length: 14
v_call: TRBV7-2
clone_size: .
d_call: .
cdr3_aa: CASSPQRGRDEQYF
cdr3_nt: TGTGCCAGCAGCCCTCAGAGAGGGCGCGACGAGCAGTACTTC

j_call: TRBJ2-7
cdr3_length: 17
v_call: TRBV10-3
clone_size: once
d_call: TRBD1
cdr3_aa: CATDRGQGAGGPDEQYF
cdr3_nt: TGTGCCACCGACCGGGGACAGGGGGCGGGAGGGCCGGACGAGCAGTACTTC

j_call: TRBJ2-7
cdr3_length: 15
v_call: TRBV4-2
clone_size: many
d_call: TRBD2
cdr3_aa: CASSPRTSGDNEQYF
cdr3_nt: TGTGCCAGCAGCCCCAGGACTAGCGGGGATAACGAGCAGTACTTC